The entry below gives a single T cell receptor beta chain sequence along with its context. This entry comes from a study of OX40 agonist ivuxolimab in advanced cancers. Study in general: Treatment received earlier with anti-PD-1, anti-PD-L1 or anti-CTLA-4 agents was allowed, and 40% had some.

Germline V CDR1 and CDR2: KGHSH, LQKENI. V was trimmed by 4 bases and J by 3 bases, leaving 16 bases between them. This CDR3 is built from 16 residues. The protocol was immunoSEQ multiplex PCR, while the TCRdb copy is restricted to in-frame clones and leaves out a portion. This table has roughly 74,000 clones, over 70% appearing once. This specimen consisted of CD4+ or CD8+ T cells sorted from blood, obtained in a trial of the OX40 agonist ivuxolimab. The gene calls are TRBV18 and TRBJ1-5; maybe TRBD1 (6 bases). The sequence was obtained from an adult with an advanced solid tumor such as melanoma, head and neck, liver or kidney cancer. The CDR3 bases are TGTGCCAGCTCACTCCTCAGGACAGAAGACAATCAGCCCCAGCATTTT. Its protein product is CASSLLRTEDNQPQHF.